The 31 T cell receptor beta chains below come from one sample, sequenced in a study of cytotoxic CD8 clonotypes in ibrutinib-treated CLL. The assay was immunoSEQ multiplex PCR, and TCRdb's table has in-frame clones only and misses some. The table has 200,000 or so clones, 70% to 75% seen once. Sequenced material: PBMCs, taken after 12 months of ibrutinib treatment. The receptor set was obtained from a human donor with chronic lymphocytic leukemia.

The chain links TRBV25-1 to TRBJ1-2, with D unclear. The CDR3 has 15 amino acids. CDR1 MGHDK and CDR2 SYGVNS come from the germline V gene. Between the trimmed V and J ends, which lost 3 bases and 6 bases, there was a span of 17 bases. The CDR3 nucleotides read TGTGCCAGCAGTGACCCAGGAAGGGTTGGTCATGGCTACACCTTC. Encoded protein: CASSDPGRVGHGYTF.

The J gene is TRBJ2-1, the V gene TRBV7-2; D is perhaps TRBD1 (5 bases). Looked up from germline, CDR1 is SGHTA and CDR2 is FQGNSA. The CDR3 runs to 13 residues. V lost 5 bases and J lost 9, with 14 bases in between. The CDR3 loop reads CASSLRDDSEQFF. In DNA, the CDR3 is TGTGCCAGCAGCCTCAGGGATGACAGTGAGCAGTTCTTC.

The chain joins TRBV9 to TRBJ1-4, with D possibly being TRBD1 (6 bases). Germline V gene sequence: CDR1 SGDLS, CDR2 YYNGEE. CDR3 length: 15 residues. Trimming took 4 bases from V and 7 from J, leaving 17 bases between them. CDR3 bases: TGTGCCAGCAGCCCCAGGGGTCCGAACCCTGAAAAACTGTTTTTT. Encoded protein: CASSPRGPNPEKLFF.

CDR3 nucleotides: TGTGCCAGCAGCTCCGGGACAGGGGGAATGAATCCTGAAGCTTTCTTT. Residues: CASSSGTGGMNPEAFF. The chain employs TRBV7-6 and TRBJ1-1, with TRBD1 identical over 11 bases. The CDR3 consists of 16 residues. Germline CDR1 is SGHVS and CDR2 is FNYEAQ. V trimming: 4 bases; J trimming: 6 bases; junction bases outside the gene matches: 10. The complete variable domain, with remaining parts taken from reference TRBV7-6 and TRBJ1-1, reads GAGVSQSPRYKVTKRGQDVALRCDPISGHVSLYWYRQALGQGPEFLTYFNYEAQQDKSGLPNDRFSAERPEGSISTLTIQRTEQRDSAMYRCASSSGTGGMNPEAFFGQGTRLTVV.

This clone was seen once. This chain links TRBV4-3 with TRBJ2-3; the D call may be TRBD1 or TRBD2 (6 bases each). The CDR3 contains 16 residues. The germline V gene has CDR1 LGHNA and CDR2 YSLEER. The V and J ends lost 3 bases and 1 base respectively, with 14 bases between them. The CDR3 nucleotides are TGCGCCAGCAGCCATTACGGGGGCATCGGCACAGATACGCAGTATTTT. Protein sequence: CASSHYGGIGTDTQYF.

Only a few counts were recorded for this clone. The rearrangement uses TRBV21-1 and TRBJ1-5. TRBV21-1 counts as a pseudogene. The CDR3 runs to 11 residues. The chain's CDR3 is CASRCGGPQHF. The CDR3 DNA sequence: TGTGCCAGCAGGTGCGGCGGGCCCCAGCATTTT.

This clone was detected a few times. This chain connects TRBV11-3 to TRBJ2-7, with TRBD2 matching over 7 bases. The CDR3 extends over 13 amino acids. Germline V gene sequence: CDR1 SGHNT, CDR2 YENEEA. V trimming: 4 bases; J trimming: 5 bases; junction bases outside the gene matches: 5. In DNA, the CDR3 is TGTGCCAGCAGCTCGACTAGCTCTAACGAGCAGTACTTC. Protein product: CASSSTSSNEQYF. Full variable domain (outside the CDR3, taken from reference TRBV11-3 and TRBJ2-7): EAGVVQSPRYKIIEKKQPVAFWCNPISGHNTLYWYLQNLGQGPELLIRYENEEAVDDSQLPKDRFSAERLKGVDSTLKIQPAELGDSAVYLCASSSTSSNEQYFGPGTRLTVT.

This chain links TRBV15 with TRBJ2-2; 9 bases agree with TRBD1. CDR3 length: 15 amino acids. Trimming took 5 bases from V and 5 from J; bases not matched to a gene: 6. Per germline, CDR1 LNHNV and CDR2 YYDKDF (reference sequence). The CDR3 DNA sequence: TGTGCCACCAGCCCCGGGACAGGGACAACCGGGGAGCTGTTTTTT. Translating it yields CATSPGTGTTGELFF.

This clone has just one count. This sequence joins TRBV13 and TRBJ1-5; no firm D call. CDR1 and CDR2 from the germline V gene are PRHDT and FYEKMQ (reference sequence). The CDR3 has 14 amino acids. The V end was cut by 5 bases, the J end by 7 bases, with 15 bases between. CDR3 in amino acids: CASSTREARQPQHF. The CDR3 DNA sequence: TGTGCCAGCAGCACCCGGGAGGCCAGGCAGCCCCAGCATTTT.

CDR3: CASSERLVPGELFF. The CDR3 bases are TGTGCCAGCAGTGAAAGACTAGTACCCGGGGAGCTGTTTTTT. The V and J genes are TRBV6-1 and TRBJ2-2; D possibly corresponds to TRBD2 (6 bases). The CDR3 has 14 amino acids. The germline gives CDR1 MNHNS, CDR2 SASEGT. V was trimmed by 2 bases and J by 6 bases, leaving 10 bases between them.

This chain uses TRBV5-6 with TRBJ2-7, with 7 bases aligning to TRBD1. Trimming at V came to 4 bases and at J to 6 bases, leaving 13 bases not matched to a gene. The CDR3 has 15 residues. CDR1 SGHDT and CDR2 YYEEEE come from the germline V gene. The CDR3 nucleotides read TGTGCCAGCAGCCCGGGGACAGCGAGGGTTGGCGAGCAGTACTTC. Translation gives CASSPGTARVGEQYF.

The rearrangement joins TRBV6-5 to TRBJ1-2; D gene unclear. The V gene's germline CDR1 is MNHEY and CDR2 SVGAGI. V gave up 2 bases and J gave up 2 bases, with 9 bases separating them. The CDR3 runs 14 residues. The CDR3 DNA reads TGTGCCAGCAGTTACCGAGTCTCCAACTATGGCTACACCTTC. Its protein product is CASSYRVSNYGYTF.

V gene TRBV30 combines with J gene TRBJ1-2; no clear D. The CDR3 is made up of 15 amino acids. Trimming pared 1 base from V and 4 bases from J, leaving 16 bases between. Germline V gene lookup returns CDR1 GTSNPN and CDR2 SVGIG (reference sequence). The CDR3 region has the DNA TGTGCCTGGAGTGCACCAGGCGACGGCATCTATGGCTACACCTTC. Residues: CAWSAPGDGIYGYTF.

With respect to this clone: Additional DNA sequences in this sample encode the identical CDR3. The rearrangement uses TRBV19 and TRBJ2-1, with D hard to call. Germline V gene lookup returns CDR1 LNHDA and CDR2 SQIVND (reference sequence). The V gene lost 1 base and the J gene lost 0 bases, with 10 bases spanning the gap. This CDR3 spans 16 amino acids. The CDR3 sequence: CASSIVSGSSYNEQFF. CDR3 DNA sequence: TGTGCCAGTAGTATAGTTTCCGGAAGCTCCTACAATGAGCAGTTCTTC.

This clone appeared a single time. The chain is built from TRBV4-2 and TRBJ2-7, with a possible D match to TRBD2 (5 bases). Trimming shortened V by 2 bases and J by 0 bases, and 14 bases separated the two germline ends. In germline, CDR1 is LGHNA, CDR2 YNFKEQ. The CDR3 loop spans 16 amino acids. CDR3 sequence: CASSQPGMGSSYEQYF. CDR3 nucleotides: TGTGCCAGCAGCCAACCGGGGATGGGGAGCTCCTACGAGCAGTACTTC.

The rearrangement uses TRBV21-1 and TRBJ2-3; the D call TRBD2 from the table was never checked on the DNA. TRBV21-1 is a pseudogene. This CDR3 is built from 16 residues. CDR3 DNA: TGTGCCAGCAGCAAAGTTCCTAGCGGGAGCACAGATACGCAGTATTTT. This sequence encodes CASSKVPSGSTDTQYF.

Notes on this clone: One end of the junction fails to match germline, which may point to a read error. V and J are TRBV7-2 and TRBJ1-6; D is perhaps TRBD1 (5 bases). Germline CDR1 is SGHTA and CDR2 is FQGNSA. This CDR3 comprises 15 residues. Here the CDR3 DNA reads TGTGCCAGCAGCGTAGCCGGGACCGCGAATTCACCCCTCCACTTT. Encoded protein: CASSVAGTANSPLHF. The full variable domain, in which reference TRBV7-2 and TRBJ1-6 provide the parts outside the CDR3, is GAGVSQSPSNKVTEKGKDVELRCDPISGHTALYWYRQSLGQGLEFLIYFQGNSAPDKSGLPSDRFSAERTGGSVSTLTIQRTQQEDSAVYLCASSVAGTANSPLHFGNGTRLTVT.

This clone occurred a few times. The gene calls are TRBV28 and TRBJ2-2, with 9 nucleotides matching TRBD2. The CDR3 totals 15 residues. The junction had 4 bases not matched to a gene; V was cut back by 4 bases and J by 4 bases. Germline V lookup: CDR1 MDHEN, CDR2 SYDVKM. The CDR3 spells CASSSLAGVTGELFF. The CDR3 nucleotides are TGTGCCAGCAGTTCCTTAGCGGGAGTCACCGGGGAGCTGTTTTTT.

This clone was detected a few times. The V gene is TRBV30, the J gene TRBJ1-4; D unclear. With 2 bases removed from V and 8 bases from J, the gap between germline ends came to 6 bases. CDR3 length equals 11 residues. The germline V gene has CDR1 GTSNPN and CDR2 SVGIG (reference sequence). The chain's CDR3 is CAWSRGEKLFF. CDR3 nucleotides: TGTGCCTGGAGTCGAGGGGAAAAACTGTTTTTT.

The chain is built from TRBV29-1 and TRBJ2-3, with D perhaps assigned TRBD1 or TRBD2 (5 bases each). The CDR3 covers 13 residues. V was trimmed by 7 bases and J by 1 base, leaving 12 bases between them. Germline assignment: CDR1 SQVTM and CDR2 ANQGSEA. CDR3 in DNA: TGCAGCGCCGCCCGGGACCGCACAGATACGCAGTATTTT. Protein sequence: CSAARDRTDTQYF.

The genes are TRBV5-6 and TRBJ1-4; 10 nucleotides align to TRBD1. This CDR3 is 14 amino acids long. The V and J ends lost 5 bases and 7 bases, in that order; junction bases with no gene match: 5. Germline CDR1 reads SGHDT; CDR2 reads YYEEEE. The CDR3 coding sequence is TGTGCCAGCAGTTACGGGACAGGGGCTGAAAAACTGTTTTTT. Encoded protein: CASSYGTGAEKLFF.

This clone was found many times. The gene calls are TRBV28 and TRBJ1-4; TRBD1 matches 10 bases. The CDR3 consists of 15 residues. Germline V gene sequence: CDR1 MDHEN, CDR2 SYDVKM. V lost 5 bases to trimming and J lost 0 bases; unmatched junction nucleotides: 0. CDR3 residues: CASSGTGATNEKLFF. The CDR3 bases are TGTGCCAGCAGTGGGACAGGGGCAACTAATGAAAAACTGTTTTTT.

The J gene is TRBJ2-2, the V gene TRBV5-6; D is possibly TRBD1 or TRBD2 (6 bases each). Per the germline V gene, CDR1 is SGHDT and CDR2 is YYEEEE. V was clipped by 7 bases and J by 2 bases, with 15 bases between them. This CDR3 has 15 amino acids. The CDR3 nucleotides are TGTGCCAGCGGCGGGACAAACCTAAACACCGGGGAGCTGTTTTTT. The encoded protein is CASGGTNLNTGELFF.

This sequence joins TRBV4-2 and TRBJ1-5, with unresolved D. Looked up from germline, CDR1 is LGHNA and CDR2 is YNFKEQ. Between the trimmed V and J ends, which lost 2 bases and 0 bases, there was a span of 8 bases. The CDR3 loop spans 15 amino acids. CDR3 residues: CASSQQVNSNQPQHF. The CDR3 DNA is TGTGCCAGCAGCCAACAGGTAAATAGCAATCAGCCCCAGCATTTT.

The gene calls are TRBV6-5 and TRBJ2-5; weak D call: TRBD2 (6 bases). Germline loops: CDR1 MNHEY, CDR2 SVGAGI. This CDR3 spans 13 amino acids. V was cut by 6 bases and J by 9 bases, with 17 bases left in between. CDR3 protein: CASRWDSRAAQYF. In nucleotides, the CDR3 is TGTGCCAGCAGGTGGGACTCCCGGGCCGCCCAGTACTTC.

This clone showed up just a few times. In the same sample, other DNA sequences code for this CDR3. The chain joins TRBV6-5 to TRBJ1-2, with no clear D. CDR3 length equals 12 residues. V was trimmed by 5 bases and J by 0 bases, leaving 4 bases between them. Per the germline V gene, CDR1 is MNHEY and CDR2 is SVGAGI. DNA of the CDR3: TGTGCCAGCAGTAGTCCTAACTATGGCTACACCTTC. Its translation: CASSSPNYGYTF.

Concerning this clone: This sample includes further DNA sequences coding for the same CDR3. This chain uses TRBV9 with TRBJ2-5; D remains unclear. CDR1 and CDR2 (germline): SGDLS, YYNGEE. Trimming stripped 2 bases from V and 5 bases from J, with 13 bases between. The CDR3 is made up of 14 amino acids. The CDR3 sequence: CASSVTSTGETQYF. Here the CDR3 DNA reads TGTGCCAGCAGCGTTACGAGCACCGGGGAGACCCAGTACTTC.

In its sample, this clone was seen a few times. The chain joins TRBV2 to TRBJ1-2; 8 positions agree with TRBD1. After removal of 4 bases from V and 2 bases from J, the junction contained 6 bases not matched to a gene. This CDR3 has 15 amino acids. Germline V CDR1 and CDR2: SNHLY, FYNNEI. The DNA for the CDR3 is TGTGCCAGCAGTGTGTTGCAGGGGGCCAACTATGGCTACACCTTC. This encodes CASSVLQGANYGYTF. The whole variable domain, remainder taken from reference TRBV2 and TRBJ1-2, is EPEVTQTPSHQVTQMGQEVILRCVPISNHLYFYWYRQILGQKVEFLVSFYNNEISEKSEIFDDQFSVERPDGSNFTLKIRSTKLEDSAMYFCASSVLQGANYGYTFGSGTRLTVV.

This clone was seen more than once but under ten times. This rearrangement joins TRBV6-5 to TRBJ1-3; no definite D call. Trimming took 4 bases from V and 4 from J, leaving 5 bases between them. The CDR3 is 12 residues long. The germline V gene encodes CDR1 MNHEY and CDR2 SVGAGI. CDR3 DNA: TGTGCCAGCAGTTCCAGGGGAAACACCATATATTTT. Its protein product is CASSSRGNTIYF.

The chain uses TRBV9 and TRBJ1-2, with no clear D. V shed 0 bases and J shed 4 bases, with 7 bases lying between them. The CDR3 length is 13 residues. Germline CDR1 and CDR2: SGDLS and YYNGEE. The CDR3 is CASSVDGGYGYTF. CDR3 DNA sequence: TGTGCCAGCAGCGTAGACGGTGGCTATGGCTACACCTTC.

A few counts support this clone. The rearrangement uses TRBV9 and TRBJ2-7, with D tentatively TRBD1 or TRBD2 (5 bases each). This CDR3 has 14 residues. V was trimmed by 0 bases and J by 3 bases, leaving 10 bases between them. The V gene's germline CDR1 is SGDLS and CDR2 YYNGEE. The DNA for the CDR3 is TGTGCCAGCAGCGTAGACGGGGACCACTACGAGCAGTACTTC. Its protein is CASSVDGDHYEQYF.